Reported below is one T cell receptor (beta chain). No antigen is known for it. TCRdb re-called the RT-PCR reads through MiXCR, storing one row per CDR3 protein. Of hundreds of thousands of distinct CDR3 sequences detected, around 13% appear once; the ten largest clones hold around 7.6%. This CDR3 region has 16 residues. Germline V gene data show CDR1 as MNHEY and CDR2 as SVGEGT. Trimming shortened V by 7 bases and J by 4 bases, and 17 bases separated the two germline ends. The sample comes from a study of response to subunit inactivated influenza vaccine. Broader study findings: The study's authors posited that every seasonal influenza vaccination enlists few new T cells.

The starting material was PBMCs from blood, obtained roughly 2 weeks before vaccination. The V gene is TRBV6-2 or TRBV6-3, the J gene TRBJ1-6; no clear D gene. The receptor was isolated from a man over 45 who received an inactivated influenza vaccine. CDR3 region: CASNFGLTVYNSPLHF. CDR3 sequence (DNA): TGTGCCAGCAACTTTGGATTAACCGTATATAATTCACCCCTCCACTTT.